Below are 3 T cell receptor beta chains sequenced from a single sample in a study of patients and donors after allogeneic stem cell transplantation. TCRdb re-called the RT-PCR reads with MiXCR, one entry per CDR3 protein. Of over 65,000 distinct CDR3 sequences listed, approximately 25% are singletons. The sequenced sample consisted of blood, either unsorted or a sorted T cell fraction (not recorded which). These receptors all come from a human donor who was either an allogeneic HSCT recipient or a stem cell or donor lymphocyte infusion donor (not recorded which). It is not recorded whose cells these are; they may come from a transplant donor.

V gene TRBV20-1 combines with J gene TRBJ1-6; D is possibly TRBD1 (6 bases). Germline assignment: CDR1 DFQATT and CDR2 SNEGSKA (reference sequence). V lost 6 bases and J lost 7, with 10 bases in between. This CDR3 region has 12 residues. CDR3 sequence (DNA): TGCAGTGCAAACAGGGAAAATTCACCCCTCCACTTT. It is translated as CSANRENSPLHF.

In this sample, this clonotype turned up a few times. CDR3 DNA: TGCGCCAGCAGCCAAGGTTATAGCGGGGGTTACGAGCAGTACTTC. Translated: CASSQGYSGGYEQYF. This chain links TRBV4-3 with TRBJ2-7; 9 bases align to TRBD2. The CDR3 extends over 15 amino acids. Germline loops: CDR1 LGHNA, CDR2 YSLEER. Trimming took 1 base from V and 4 from J; bases not matched to a gene: 5.

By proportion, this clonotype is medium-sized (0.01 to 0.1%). The DNA of the CDR3 is TGTGCCAGCAGCTTAGTAAGCGTCCTCCCTAGCAATCAGCCCCAGCATTTT. As protein: CASSLVSVLPSNQPQHF. V usage is TRBV7-2 and J usage is TRBJ1-5; D not resolved. The CDR3 totals 17 residues. The germline gives CDR1 SGHTA, CDR2 FQGNSA. Trimming left V 1 base short and J 0 bases short, with 13 bases between.